This TCR beta chain was retrieved from a study of CD4 T cells in relation to SARS-CoV-2 and coronaviruses. Whole-study results and caveats: Crossreactive clones expanded significantly less to SARS-CoV-2 than monoreactive clones.

This clone was counted once. Its antigen is as yet unknown. The protocol was immunoSEQ multiplex PCR, while the TCRdb copy is restricted to in-frame clones and leaves out a portion. In the table there are some 45,000 clones, over 75% of which are singletons. This CDR3 region has 15 residues. Germline CDR1 SGHVS, CDR2 FQNEAQ. The ends lost 1 base at V and 2 bases at J; junction bases unmatched: 3. The V call is TRBV7-8, the J call TRBJ1-2, with 8 positions matching TRBD1. The sequencing input was naive CD4+ T cells from PBMCs, cultured in vitro. Subset reported: naive CD4+ T cells isolated by negative enrichment. The source is an adult with COVID-19. In DNA form, the CDR3 reads TGTGCCAGCAGCTTAGGGGGACAGGCCAACTATGGCTACACCTTC. This translates into CASSLGGQANYGYTF.